This TCR beta chain is from a study of blood T cell dynamics during melanoma immunotherapy. About the research overall: Patients with metastatic melanoma got pembrolizumab or nivolumab-ipilimumab as first-line care. Overall study results and limits: Cell-free DNA CDR3 sequences most resembled the immune-effector CD8+ subset, which was also most clonal. It remained unknown if the driving T cell clones were melanoma-specific.

Per the germline V gene, CDR1 is MNHEY and CDR2 is SMNVEV (reference sequence). The CDR3 runs to 17 residues. Trimming cost V 5 bases and J 6 bases; bases outside gene matches: 15. The repertoire was sequenced with immunoSEQ multiplex PCR; TCRdb's copy has only in-frame clones and lacks some. The sample contains about 1,600 clones, 73% of which appear only once. Indicated time point: pre-treatment baseline. TIE cells were CD3+ CD4- CD8+ CD45RA- CD45RO-high CD27- CCR7- memory T cells. Samples come from before therapy and from week 3 after the first blockade cycle. Patients with prior systemic cancer treatment, concomitant immunosuppressants, or other active malignancies were excluded. On this clone: Its antigen is unidentified.

The receptor comes from a human donor with melanoma. Material: CD8+ T cells from blood, obtained from a patient treated with checkpoint blockade. The rearrangement links TRBV27 to TRBJ2-1; 8 positions agree with TRBD1. CDR3 nucleotide sequence: TGTGCCAGCAGTCCGCATCTGGACAGGGCTTTATTCAATGAGCAGTTCTTC. This sequence encodes CASSPHLDRALFNEQFF.